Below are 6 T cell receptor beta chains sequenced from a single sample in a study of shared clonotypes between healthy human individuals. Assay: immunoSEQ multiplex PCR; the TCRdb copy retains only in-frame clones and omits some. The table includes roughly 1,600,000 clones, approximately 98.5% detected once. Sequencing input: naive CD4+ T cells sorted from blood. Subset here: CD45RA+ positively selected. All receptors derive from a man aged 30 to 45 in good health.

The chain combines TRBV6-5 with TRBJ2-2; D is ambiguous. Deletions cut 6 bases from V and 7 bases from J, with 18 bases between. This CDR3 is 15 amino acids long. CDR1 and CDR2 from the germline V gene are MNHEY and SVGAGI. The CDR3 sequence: CASRTDLRRGGELFF. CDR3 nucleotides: TGTGCCAGCAGAACGGACCTCCGACGTGGCGGGGAGCTGTTTTTT.

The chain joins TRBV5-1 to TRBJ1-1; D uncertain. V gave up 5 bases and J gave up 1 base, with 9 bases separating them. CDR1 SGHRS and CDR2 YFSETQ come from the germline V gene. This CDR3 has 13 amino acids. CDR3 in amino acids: CASRTDTNTEAFF. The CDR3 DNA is TGCGCCAGCAGAACGGATACGAACACTGAAGCTTTCTTT. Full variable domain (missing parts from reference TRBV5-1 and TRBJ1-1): KAGVTQTPRYLIKTRGQQVTLSCSPISGHRSVSWYQQTPGQGLQFLFEYFSETQRNKGNFPGRFSGRQFSNSRSEMNVSTLELGDSALYLCASRTDTNTEAFFGQGTRLTVV.

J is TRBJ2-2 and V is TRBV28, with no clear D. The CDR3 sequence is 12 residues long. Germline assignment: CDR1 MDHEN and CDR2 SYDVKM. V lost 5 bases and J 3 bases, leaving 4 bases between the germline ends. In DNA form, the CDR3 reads TGTGCCAGCAGTACACACACCGGGGAGCTGTTTTTT. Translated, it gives CASSTHTGELFF. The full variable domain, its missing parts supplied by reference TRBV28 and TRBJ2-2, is DVKVTQSSRYLVKRTGEKVFLECVQDMDHENMFWYRQDPGLGLRLIYFSYDVKMKEKGDIPEGYSVSREKKERFSLILESASTNQTSMYLCASSTHTGELFFGEGSRLTVL.

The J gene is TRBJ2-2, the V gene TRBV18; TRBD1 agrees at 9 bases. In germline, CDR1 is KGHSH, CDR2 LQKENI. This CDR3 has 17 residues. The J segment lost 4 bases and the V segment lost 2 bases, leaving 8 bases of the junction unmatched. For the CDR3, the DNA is TGTGCCAGCTCACCAACACAGGGGGCGACTGTCACCGGGGAGCTGTTTTTT. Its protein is CASSPTQGATVTGELFF.

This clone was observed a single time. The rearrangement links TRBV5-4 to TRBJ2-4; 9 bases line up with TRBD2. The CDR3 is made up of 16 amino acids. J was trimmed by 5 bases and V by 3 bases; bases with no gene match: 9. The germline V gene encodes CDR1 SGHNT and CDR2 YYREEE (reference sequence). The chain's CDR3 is CASSSHNSGSQNIQYF. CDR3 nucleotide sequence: TGTGCCAGCAGCTCCCATAATAGCGGGAGCCAAAACATTCAGTACTTC.

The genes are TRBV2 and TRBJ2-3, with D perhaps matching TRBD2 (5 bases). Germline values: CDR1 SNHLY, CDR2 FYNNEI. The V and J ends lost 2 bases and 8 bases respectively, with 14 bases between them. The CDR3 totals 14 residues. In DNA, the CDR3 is TGTGCCAGCAGTGAATTGGTGGGGAGAGGTACGCAGTATTTT. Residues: CASSELVGRGTQYF.